The entry below describes one T cell receptor (beta chain). Its cognate antigen is unknown. Patients underwent thyroid surgery, and none had received any treatment before it. Original processing notes: Built for papillary thyroid cancer, a distant-metastasis classifier drew on CDR3 differences across clinicopathological groups. Using MiXCR, TCRdb re-called clones from the PCR reads. TCRdb, rather than the study authors, made the V and J calls. The data contain approximately 35,000 clones, 35% to 40% of them singletons. The data originate from a study of metastatic and nonmetastatic thyroid tumors. Looking at the study overall: For malignant and benign thyroid patients, tumor or nodule tissue and blood were the sources whose repertoires were compared. Findings and limits, study-wide: Reported TCR beta diversity, measured in blood and tumor, was significantly higher for malignant thyroid tumors than for benign nodules.

Per germline, CDR1 LNHDA and CDR2 SQIVND (reference sequence). Trimming at V came to 2 bases and at J to 7 bases, leaving 15 bases not matched to a gene. CDR3 size: 18 residues. This clonotype originated in a female donor with papillary thyroid cancer or a benign thyroid nodule (not recorded which). Some clones in this sample may be carry-over from other donors' samples. The genes are TRBV19 and TRBJ2-1; 9 bases match TRBD1. Sequenced input: tumor tissue. This CDR3 reads CASSIRTGGRAGLNEQFF. DNA of the CDR3: TGTGCCAGTAGTATAAGAACAGGGGGCCGGGCGGGGCTAAATGAGCAGTTCTTC.